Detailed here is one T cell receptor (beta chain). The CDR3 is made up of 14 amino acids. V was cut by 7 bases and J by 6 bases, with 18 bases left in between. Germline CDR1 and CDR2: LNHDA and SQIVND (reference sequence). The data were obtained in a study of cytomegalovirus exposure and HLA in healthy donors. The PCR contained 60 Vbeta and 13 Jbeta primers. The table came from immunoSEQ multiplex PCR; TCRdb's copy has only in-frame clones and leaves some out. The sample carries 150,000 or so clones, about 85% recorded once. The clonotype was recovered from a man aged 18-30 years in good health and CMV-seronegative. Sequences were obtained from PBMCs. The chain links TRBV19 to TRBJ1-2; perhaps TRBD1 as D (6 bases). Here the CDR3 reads CASTGSRGRDGYTF. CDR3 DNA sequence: TGTGCCAGTACCGGCAGCAGGGGAAGAGATGGCTACACCTTC.